The 7 T cell receptor beta chains in this list originate from one sample, sequenced in a study of blood T cell repertoires in COVID-19. Using immunoSEQ multiplex PCR, the repertoire was profiled, and TCRdb retains in-frame clones only, with some absent. The table includes 90,000 to 140,000 clones, roughly 80% detected once. The specimen was peripheral blood. These receptors were collected from a woman aged 80 or older with acute or convalescent COVID-19.

The genes are TRBV18 and TRBJ1-2; a possible D gene is TRBD1 (5 bases). The V and J ends lost 3 bases and 9 bases respectively, with 17 bases between them. The CDR3 is 14 residues long. Germline V gene lookup returns CDR1 KGHSH and CDR2 LQKENI. The CDR3 coding sequence is TGTGCCAGCTCACCCCCGTCGCGGACAAAGAGCTACACCTTC. Translation gives CASSPPSRTKSYTF. The whole variable domain, filled in from reference TRBV18 and TRBJ1-2, reads NAGVMQNPRHLVRRRGQEARLRCSPMKGHSHVYWYRQLPEEGLKFMVYLQKENIIDESGMPKERFSAEFPKEGPSILRIQQVVRGDSAAYFCASSPPSRTKSYTFGSGTRLTVV.

The genes are TRBV6-1 and TRBJ1-2, with 7 nucleotides matching TRBD1. Germline-derived CDR1 and CDR2 are MNHNS and SASEGT. The CDR3 runs 15 residues. Unmatched junction bases numbered 8, after V lost 3 bases and J lost 4 bases. DNA for the CDR3: TGTGCCAGCAGTGAGGGGGTCGGGACAGTCTATGGCTACACCTTC. Encoded protein: CASSEGVGTVYGYTF.

CDR3 in amino acids: CASSAGTSGRDTQYF. CDR3 coding DNA: TGTGCCAGCAGCGCCGGGACTAGCGGGAGAGATACGCAGTATTTT. The chain carries TRBV5-6 and TRBJ2-3; 14 nucleotides align to TRBD2. V lost 4 bases and J lost 5; bases outside the gene matches: 3. CDR1 and CDR2 (germline): SGHDT, YYEEEE. The CDR3 totals 15 residues. The complete variable domain, with remaining parts taken from reference TRBV5-6 and TRBJ2-3, reads DAGVTQSPTHLIKTRGQQVTLRCSPKSGHDTVSWYQQALGQGPQFIFQYYEEEERQRGNFPDRFSGHQFPNYSSELNVNALLLGDSALYLCASSAGTSGRDTQYFGPGTRLTVL.

V usage is TRBV29-1 and J usage is TRBJ1-1; possible D gene TRBD1, 5 bases. CDR1 and CDR2 (germline): SQVTM, ANQGSEA. The CDR3 extends over 14 amino acids. Trimming removed 3 bases from V and 5 bases from J, with 16 bases in between. The CDR3: CSVEVGGVGTEAFF. The CDR3 region has the DNA TGCAGCGTTGAGGTGGGAGGGGTCGGGACTGAAGCTTTCTTT.

This clone showed up just once. The chain joins TRBV29-1 to TRBJ2-5; the match to TRBD2 covers 14 bases. CDR1 and CDR2 (germline): SQVTM, ANQGSEA. This CDR3 has 12 amino acids. V shed 7 bases, J shed 10 bases, and the junction held 5 bases outside the gene matches. The CDR3 sequence is CSAGLAGGDQYF. In DNA, the CDR3 is TGCAGCGCCGGACTAGCGGGAGGCGACCAGTACTTC.

The rearrangement links TRBV5-4 to TRBJ2-1, with TRBD2 matching 12 bases. The CDR3 covers 16 residues. V was clipped by 4 bases and J by 9 bases; unmatched bases: 11. Germline CDR1 SGHNT, CDR2 YYREEE (reference sequence). Here the CDR3 reads CASSKLAGGSGTEQFF. The CDR3 bases are TGTGCCAGCAGCAAACTAGCGGGAGGTTCAGGAACTGAGCAGTTCTTC.

The chain combines TRBV7-2 with TRBJ2-1; 7 bases agree with TRBD2. The CDR3 is made up of 16 amino acids. The germline V gene encodes CDR1 SGHTA and CDR2 FQGNSA. V was pared by 5 bases and J by 7 bases, with 14 bases of the junction left unmatched. The CDR3 DNA is TGTGCCAGCAGCGCCGCCGGAGGGGCGGGAGTGAATGAGCAGTTCTTC. Protein: CASSAAGGAGVNEQFF.